Detailed here is one T cell receptor beta chain. Its specificity is not known. Each sample gave at least 7 million isolated PBMCs. The second PCR ran about 6 to 11 cycles with a sample-barcoded 5' primer and J-beta primers. One entry per CDR3 protein results from TCRdb running MiXCR on the 5' RACE reads. The profile shows approximately 1.5 million distinct CDR3 sequences, roughly two fifths of them singletons. This sample was included in a study of blood T cells in healthy people across ages. Germline CDR1 SNHLY, CDR2 FYNNEI. This CDR3 comprises 14 residues. Germline trimming cut 8 bases from V and 4 bases from J; bases unmatched to any gene: 4. Findings of the study overall: The long-lived group displayed more naive CD4+ cells, plus higher diversity, than the aged donors did. Estimated diversity, derived from one million T cells, was regarded as an underestimate. No conclusive comparison of naive versus antigen-experienced cells was possible with unsorted PBMCs.

This receptor was identified in a woman aged 18-29 years in good health. The rearrangement links TRBV2 to TRBJ2-3; 12 nucleotides match TRBD2. The sequenced sample was blood. The CDR3 region has the DNA TGTGCCAGCCAACTAGCGGGGGGCGCAGATACGCAGTATTTT. Protein: CASQLAGGADTQYF.